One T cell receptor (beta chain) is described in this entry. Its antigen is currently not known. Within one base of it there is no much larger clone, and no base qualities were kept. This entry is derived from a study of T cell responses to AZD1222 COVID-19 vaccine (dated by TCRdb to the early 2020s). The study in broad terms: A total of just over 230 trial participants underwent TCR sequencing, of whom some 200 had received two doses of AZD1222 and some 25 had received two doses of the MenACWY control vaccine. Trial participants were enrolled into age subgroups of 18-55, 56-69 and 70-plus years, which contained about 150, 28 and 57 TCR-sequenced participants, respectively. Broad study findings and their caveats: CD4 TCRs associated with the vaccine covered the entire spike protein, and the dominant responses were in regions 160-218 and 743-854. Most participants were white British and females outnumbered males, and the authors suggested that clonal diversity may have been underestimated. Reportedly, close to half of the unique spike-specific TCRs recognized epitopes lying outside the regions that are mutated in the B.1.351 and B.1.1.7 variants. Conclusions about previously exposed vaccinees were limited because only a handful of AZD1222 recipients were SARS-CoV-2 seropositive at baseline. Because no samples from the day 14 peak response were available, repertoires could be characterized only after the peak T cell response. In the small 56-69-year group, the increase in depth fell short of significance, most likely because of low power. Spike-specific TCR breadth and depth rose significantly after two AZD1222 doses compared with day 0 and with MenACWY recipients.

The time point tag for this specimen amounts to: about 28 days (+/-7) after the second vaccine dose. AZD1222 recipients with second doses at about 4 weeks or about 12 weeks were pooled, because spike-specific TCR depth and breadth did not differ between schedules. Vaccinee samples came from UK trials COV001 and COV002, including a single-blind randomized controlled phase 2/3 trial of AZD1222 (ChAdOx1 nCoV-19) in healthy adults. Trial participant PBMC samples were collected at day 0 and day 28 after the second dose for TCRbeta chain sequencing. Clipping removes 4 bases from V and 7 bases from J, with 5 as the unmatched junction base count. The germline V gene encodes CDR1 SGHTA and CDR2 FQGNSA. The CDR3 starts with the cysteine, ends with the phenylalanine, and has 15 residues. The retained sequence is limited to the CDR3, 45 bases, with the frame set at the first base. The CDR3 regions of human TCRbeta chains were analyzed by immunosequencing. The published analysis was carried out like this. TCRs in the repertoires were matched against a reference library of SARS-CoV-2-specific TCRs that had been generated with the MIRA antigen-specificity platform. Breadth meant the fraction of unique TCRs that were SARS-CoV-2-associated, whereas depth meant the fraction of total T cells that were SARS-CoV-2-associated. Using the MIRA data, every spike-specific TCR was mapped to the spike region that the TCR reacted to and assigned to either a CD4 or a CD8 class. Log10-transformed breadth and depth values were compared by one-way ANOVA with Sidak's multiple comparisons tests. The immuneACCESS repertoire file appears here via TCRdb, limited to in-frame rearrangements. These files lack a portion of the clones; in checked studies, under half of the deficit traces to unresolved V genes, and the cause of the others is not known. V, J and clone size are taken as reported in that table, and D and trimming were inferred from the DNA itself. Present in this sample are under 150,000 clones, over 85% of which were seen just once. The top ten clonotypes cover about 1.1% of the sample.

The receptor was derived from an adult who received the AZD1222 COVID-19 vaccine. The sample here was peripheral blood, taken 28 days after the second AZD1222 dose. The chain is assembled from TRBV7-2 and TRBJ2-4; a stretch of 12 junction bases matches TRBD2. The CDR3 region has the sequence CASSSTSGSGNIQYF. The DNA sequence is TGTGCCAGCAGCTCGACTAGCGGGAGCGGTAACATTCAGTACTTC.